Below are 16 T cell receptor beta chains sequenced from a single sample in a study of cytomegalovirus exposure and HLA in healthy donors. The study ran its PCR with 60 Vbeta and 13 Jbeta primers. The protocol was immunoSEQ multiplex PCR, while the TCRdb copy is restricted to in-frame clones and leaves out a portion. The table records roughly 71,000 clones, 70% to 75% of them present only once. The sample taken for sequencing was PBMCs. The receptor set was obtained from a human donor in good health.

V usage is TRBV6-6 and J usage is TRBJ1-1, with D tentatively TRBD1 (5 bases). The V end lost 0 bases, the J end lost 0 bases, and 8 bases lay between the germline ends. CDR3 length: 15 amino acids. The germline V gene has CDR1 MNHNY and CDR2 SVGAGI (reference sequence). The CDR3 sequence: CASSYSGGVNTEAFF. The CDR3 DNA reads as TGTGCCAGCAGTTACTCGGGAGGGGTGAACACTGAAGCTTTCTTT.

The V call is TRBV7-3, the J call TRBJ2-7; tentative D call: TRBD2 (6 bases). Trimming cost V 5 bases and J 6 bases, with 17 bases left between them. The CDR3 length is 14 residues. Germline CDR1 reads SGHTA; CDR2 reads FQGTGA. CDR3 loop: CASSPGTYGGEQYF. In DNA form, the CDR3 reads TGTGCCAGCAGCCCAGGGACGTACGGGGGCGAGCAGTACTTC.

CDR3 sequence: CASSYSQGGNTEAFF. The CDR3, as DNA: TGTGCCAGCAGTTACTCACAGGGGGGGAACACTGAAGCTTTCTTT. V gene TRBV6-6 combines with J gene TRBJ1-1; the match to TRBD1 covers 8 bases. Germline V gene data show CDR1 as MNHNY and CDR2 as SVGAGI (reference sequence). This CDR3 contains 15 residues. With 0 bases clipped from V and 1 base from J, the junction kept 1 base outside the gene matches.

The rearrangement joins TRBV15 to TRBJ1-2; TRBD1 matches 8 bases. The CDR3 has 14 residues. CDR1 is LNHNV, CDR2 YYDKDF, per germline (reference sequence). V shed 0 bases and J 8 bases; nucleotides not matched to a gene: 5. DNA for the CDR3: TGTGCCACCAGCAGAGATCGACAGGGGCGAGGCTACACCTTC. Its protein is CATSRDRQGRGYTF. Variable domain in full (rest from reference TRBV15 and TRBJ1-2): DAMVIQNPRYQVTQFGKPVTLSCSQTLNHNVMYWYQQKSSQAPKLLFHYYDKDFNNEADTPDNFQSRRPNTSFCFLDIRSPGLGDTAMYLCATSRDRQGRGYTFGSGTRLTVV.

V is TRBV19 and J is TRBJ1-1; perhaps TRBD1 as D (6 bases). The length of the CDR3 is 13 residues. Germline CDR1 is LNHDA and CDR2 is SQIVND (reference sequence). Trimming took 10 bases from V and 3 from J, leaving 15 bases between them. The CDR3 nucleotides are TGTGCCACTCAGCCCGGGACACACACTGAAGCTTTCTTT. It yields the protein CATQPGTHTEAFF.

The rearrangement links TRBV30 to TRBJ2-2; 12 nucleotides match TRBD2. This CDR3 contains 17 residues. J was trimmed by 2 bases and V by 2 bases; bases with no gene match: 6. Germline V CDR1 and CDR2: GTSNPN, SVGIG (reference sequence). The CDR3 loop reads CAWSPRTSGINTGELFF. In DNA form, the CDR3 reads TGTGCCTGGAGTCCACGGACTAGCGGGATCAACACCGGGGAGCTGTTTTTT.

This chain joins TRBV27 and TRBJ1-1, with D uncertain. CDR1 is MNHEY, CDR2 SMNVEV, per germline (reference sequence). The CDR3 spans 15 residues. V was trimmed by 5 bases and J by 5 bases, leaving 18 bases between them. In DNA, the CDR3 is TGTGCCAGCAGTCTAACTTGGACGGGGAATACTGAAGCTTTCTTT. As protein: CASSLTWTGNTEAFF.

The chain links TRBV10-3 to TRBJ2-1; no reliable D call. The length of the CDR3 is 15 residues. Germline CDR1 is ENHRY and CDR2 is SYGVKD. Trimming stripped 3 bases from V and 7 bases from J, with 16 bases between. CDR3 residues: CAISESTLGRNEQFF. CDR3 DNA sequence: TGTGCCATCAGTGAAAGCACCCTTGGCAGGAATGAGCAGTTCTTC.

V gene TRBV5-1 combines with J gene TRBJ2-1, with 7 bases aligning to TRBD2. Trimming removed 5 bases from V and 8 bases from J; junction bases left unmatched: 13. The germline V gene encodes CDR1 SGHRS and CDR2 YFSETQ. The length of the CDR3 is 15 residues. The DNA of the CDR3 is TGCGCCAGCAGACCGGGGGGAAGATTAAGGGATGAGCAGTTCTTC. This gives the protein CASRPGGRLRDEQFF.

The V call is TRBV6-5, the J call TRBJ2-7; 7 nucleotides line up with TRBD2. The V segment lost 2 bases and the J segment 6 bases; nucleotides outside the gene matches: 4. Germline values: CDR1 MNHEY, CDR2 SVGAGI. This CDR3 has 13 residues. The CDR3: CASSYGEGLEQYF. The CDR3 bases are TGTGCCAGCAGTTACGGGGAGGGACTCGAGCAGTACTTC.

The rearrangement joins TRBV11-2 to TRBJ2-3; D gene unclear. The CDR3 loop spans 12 amino acids. V lost 4 bases and J 6 bases, leaving 8 bases between the germline ends. CDR1 is SGHAT and CDR2 is FQNNGV in the germline V gene. CDR3 in amino acids: CASSSNGDTQYF. The CDR3 bases are TGTGCCAGCAGCTCAAACGGGGATACGCAGTATTTT. Full variable domain (outside the CDR3, taken from reference TRBV11-2 and TRBJ2-3): EAGVAQSPRYKIIEKRQSVAFWCNPISGHATLYWYQQILGQGPKLLIQFQNNGVVDDSQLPKDRFSAERLKGVDSTLKIQPAKLEDSAVYLCASSSNGDTQYFGPGTRLTVL.

CDR3 sequence: CASSWAGRAPNRDEQFF. The DNA of the CDR3 is TGTGCCAGCAGTTGGGCCGGGAGGGCGCCCAATCGCGATGAGCAGTTCTTC. V gene TRBV27 combines with J gene TRBJ2-1; 8 bases align to TRBD2. Germline values: CDR1 MNHEY, CDR2 SMNVEV (reference sequence). The CDR3 covers 17 residues. Losses at the gene ends were 4 bases for V and 8 bases for J; bases not matched to a gene: 16.

This clone was seen only once. V gene TRBV6-6 combines with J gene TRBJ1-2; 7 bases align to TRBD1. The V gene end was trimmed by 4 bases and the J gene end by 1 base; junction bases not matched to a gene: 9. This CDR3 has 16 amino acids. Germline-derived CDR1 and CDR2 are MNHNY and SVGAGI (reference sequence). CDR3 nucleotides: TGTGCCAGCAGTTGGGGGGACAGACGAGATAACTATGGCTACACCTTC. Its translation: CASSWGDRRDNYGYTF.

V usage is TRBV19 and J usage is TRBJ2-1; maybe TRBD2 (7 bases). Germline lookup yields CDR1 LNHDA and CDR2 SQIVND (reference sequence). This CDR3 has 14 residues. Trimming took 2 bases from V and 9 from J, leaving 14 bases between them. The CDR3 loop reads CASSIRGGGSEQFF. CDR3 coding DNA: TGTGCCAGTAGTATAAGGGGGGGAGGGAGTGAGCAGTTCTTC.

This clone was found a few times. The chain joins TRBV27 to TRBJ1-3, with 9 bases fitting TRBD1. V lost 2 bases and J lost 4; bases outside the gene matches: 3. The CDR3 loop spans 15 amino acids. CDR1 and CDR2 (germline): MNHEY, SMNVEV (reference sequence). The CDR3 loop reads CASSLGTGGGNTIYF. The CDR3 region has the DNA TGTGCCAGCAGTTTAGGAACAGGGGGCGGAAACACCATATATTTT.

V gene TRBV11-2 combines with J gene TRBJ1-2; D not resolved. The CDR3 is 14 residues long. V was clipped by 0 bases and J by 7 bases, with 12 bases between them. Germline CDR1 reads SGHAT; CDR2 reads FQNNGV. This chain's CDR3 is CASSLDLWERGYTF. CDR3 coding DNA: TGTGCCAGCAGCTTAGATCTTTGGGAGCGTGGCTACACCTTC.